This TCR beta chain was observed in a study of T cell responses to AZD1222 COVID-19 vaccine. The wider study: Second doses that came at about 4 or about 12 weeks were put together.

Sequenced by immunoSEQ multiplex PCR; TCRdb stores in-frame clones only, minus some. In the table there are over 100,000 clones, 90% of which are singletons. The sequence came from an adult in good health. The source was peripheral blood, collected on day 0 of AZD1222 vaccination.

CDR3 DNA sequence: TGTGCCAGCAGCTCCCCGACAGCTAACTATGGCTACACCTTC. The encoded protein is CASSSPTANYGYTF. The chain couples TRBV7-9 to TRBJ1-2; D is perhaps TRBD1 (5 bases). Germline lookup yields CDR1 SEHNR and CDR2 FQNEAQ (reference sequence). V was shortened by 4 bases and J by 0 bases, with 9 bases between the two germline ends. This CDR3 is 14 amino acids long.